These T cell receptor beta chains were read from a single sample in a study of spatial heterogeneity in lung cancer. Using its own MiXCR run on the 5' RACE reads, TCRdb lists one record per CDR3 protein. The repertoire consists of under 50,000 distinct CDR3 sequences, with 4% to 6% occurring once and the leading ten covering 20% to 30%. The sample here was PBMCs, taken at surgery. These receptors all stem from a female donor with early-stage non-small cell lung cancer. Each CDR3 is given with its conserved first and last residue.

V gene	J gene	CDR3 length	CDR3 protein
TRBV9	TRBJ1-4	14	CASSFGQGGEKLFF
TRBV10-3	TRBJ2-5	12	CAISTDQETQYF
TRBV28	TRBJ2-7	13	CASRRLTGHEQYF
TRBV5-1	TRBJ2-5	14	CASSSSGGRETQYF
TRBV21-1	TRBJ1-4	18	CASSKEDRGALTNEKLFF
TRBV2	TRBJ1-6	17	CASSDRRGSSYNSPLHF
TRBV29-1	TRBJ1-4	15	CSVYWGHATNEKLFF
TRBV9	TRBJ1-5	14	CASSLWGDFQPQHF
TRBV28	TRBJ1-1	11	CASQGGTEAFF
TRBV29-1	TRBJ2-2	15	CSVIPTSGGTGELFF
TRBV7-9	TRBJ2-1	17	CASSLGALARSYNEQFF
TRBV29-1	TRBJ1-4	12	CSAGGGNEKLFF
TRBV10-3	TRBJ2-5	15	CAISDPPTGRETQYF
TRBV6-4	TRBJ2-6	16	CASSDSTGSGANVLTF
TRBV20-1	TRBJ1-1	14	CSARPGASNTEAFF
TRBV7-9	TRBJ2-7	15	CASTTLGAGGNEQYF
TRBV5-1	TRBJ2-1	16	CASSLGSLSGYNEQFF
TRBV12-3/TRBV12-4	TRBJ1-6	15	CASRLVQSNNSPLHF
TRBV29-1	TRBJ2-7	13	CSVEPGGTYEQYF
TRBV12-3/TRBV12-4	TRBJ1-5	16	CASSFSGATRAQPQHF
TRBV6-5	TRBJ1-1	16	CASSSWDSSMNTEAFF
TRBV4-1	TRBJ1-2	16	CASSQVLGQGGYGYTF
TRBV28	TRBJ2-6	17	CASSFFGRVNRANVLTF
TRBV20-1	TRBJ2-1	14	CSARSGLGDNEQFF
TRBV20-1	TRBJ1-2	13	CSASEGGDYGYTF
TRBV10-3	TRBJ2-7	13	CAISGGGRYEQYF
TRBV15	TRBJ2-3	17	CATSSIRQGPSTDTQYF
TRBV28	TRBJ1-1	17	CASSLSPWGQGVTEAFF
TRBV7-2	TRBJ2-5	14	CARTMWGGQETQYF
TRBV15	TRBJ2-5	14	CATSKRGNQETQYF
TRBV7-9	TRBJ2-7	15	CASSWEGHRPYEQYF
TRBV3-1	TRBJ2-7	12	CASSQGTYEQYF
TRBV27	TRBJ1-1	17	CASSETLWGTANTEAFF
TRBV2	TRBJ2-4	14	CASSLTGGRNIQYF
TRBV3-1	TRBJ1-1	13	CASSQETEHGAFF
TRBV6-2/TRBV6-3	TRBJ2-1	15	CASSLTGQKNNEQFF
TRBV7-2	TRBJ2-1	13	CASSSARWGEQFF
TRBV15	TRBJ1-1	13	CATSRDRRPEAFF
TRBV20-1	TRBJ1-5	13	CSANQGVGQPQHF
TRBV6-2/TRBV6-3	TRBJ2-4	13	CASTTRTKNIQYF
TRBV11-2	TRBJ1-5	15	CASSLETGLGQPQHF
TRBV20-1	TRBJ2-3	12	CSARVTPDTQYF
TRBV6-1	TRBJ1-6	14	CASSEGWQGSPLHF
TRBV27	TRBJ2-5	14	CASSGSRFRETQYF
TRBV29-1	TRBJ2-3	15	CSVEGGTSGADTQYF
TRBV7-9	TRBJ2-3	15	CASTYGDAGTDTQYF
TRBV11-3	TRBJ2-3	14	CASSPRRGGDTQYF
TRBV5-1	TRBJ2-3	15	CASSLPSGGADTQYF
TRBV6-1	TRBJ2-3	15	CASSGDRGGSDTQYF
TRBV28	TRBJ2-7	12	CASSLLPYEQYF
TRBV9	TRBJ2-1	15	CASSVAAGGHNEQFF
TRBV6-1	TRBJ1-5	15	CASSEGSLGFRTQHF
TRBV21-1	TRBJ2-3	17	CASSRPGLAGATDTQYF
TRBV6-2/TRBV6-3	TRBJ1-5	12	CASSYGLAGQHF
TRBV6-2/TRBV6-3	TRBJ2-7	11	CASSGRHEQYF
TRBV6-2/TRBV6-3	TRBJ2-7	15	CASRRSGALSYEQYF